These 3 T cell receptor beta chains came from one sample sequenced in a study of tumor and adjacent non-tumor tissue in lung cancer. The template was RNA from unsorted bulk tissue. More than 3 cm separated this lung sample from the edge of the tumor. Three rounds of nested PCR, following a modified ARM-PCR protocol, produced the TCRbeta library. TCRdb re-analysed the multiplex PCR reads in MiXCR, keeping a single row per CDR3 protein. The repertoire holds roughly 43,000 distinct CDR3 sequences, with roughly 60% as singletons. Sequencing was carried out using distant non-tumor lung tissue. These receptors were obtained from a man aged 50 to 59 with non-small cell lung cancer.

Comments on this clonotype: The junction shows a germline mismatch at one end, possibly a read error. The V and J genes are TRBV28 and TRBJ2-1, with 12 bases aligning to TRBD2. The CDR3 is 19 residues long. The V gene's germline CDR1 is MDHEN and CDR2 SYDVKM. The CDR3 loop reads CAISLSTRTSGVSCNEQFF. The CDR3 bases are TGTGCCATCAGTTTATCCACCCGGACTAGCGGGGTCTCCTGCAATGAGCAGTTCTTC.

V gene TRBV5-1 combines with J gene TRBJ2-1; D gene ambiguous. CDR1 is SGHRS and CDR2 is YFSETQ in the germline V gene. V dropped 5 bases and J dropped 2 bases, with 11 bases sitting between them. The CDR3 covers 14 residues. The CDR3 region is CASRVVTAYNEQFF. CDR3 coding DNA: TGCGCCAGCAGGGTTGTGACTGCCTACAATGAGCAGTTCTTC.

This clonotype occurred a few times. V usage is TRBV28 and J usage is TRBJ2-7; the D gene is possibly TRBD1 (6 bases). The CDR3 totals 14 residues. Trimming took 8 bases from V and 9 from J, leaving 23 bases between them. The germline V gene encodes CDR1 MDHEN and CDR2 SYDVKM. The CDR3, as DNA: TGTGCCAGCGGTACCGAGACAGGAGTTTTCGCGCAGTACTTC. This encodes CASGTETGVFAQYF.